This T cell receptor beta chain emerged from a study of T cells in localized non-small cell lung cancer. TCRdb keeps only in-frame clones here, not all; method: immunoSEQ multiplex PCR. The data contain about 34,000 clones, about nine tenths of them singletons. The length of the CDR3 is 17 residues. The germline V gene has CDR1 SNHLY and CDR2 FYNNEI. V gave up 5 bases and J gave up 2 bases; unmatched junction bases: 6. On this clone: What it recognizes is unknown.

Findings of the study overall: Detection in adjacent lung was observed for a median roughly 57 of the top 100 tumor clones. A raised T cell density in blood coincided with lengthier overall survival. Maximal T cell clonality occurred in uninvolved adjacent lung, with tumor ranking below it.

This sequence originates from a woman aged 40-75 years with stage I lung adenocarcinoma. The chain couples TRBV2 to TRBJ2-3; 14 bases are a match to TRBD2. The sequences come from peripheral blood, collected before any cancer treatment. The CDR3 nucleotides read TGTGCCAGCAGTCGGACTAGCGGGGGGCCCTACACAGATACGCAGTATTTT. It yields the protein CASSRTSGGPYTDTQYF.